Below, 23 T cell receptor beta chains from the same sample are listed, as sequenced in a study of human T cells and chemical hapten exposure. One entry per CDR3 protein results from TCRdb running MiXCR on the RACE reads. This sample has approximately 50,000 distinct CDR3 sequences; 8.5% to 10% occur once, and the top ten carry 8.5% to 10%. Time point indicated: pre-sensitization, week 0. Sample treatment: therapeutic diphenylcyclopropenone sensitization with weekly scalp DPC. Blood, whole and unfractionated, served as the source for total RNA extraction. Sequenced material: whole blood, taken in connection with sensitization to the hapten diphenylcyclopropenone (DPC). The receptors come from a woman in her twenties or thirties with alopecia areata. Some clones in this sample may be carry-over from other donors' samples.

The rearrangement links TRBV6-1 to TRBJ1-1; 8 positions agree with TRBD1. Germline CDR1 MNHNS, CDR2 SASEGT. CDR3 length: 14 residues. The trim removed 6 bases at V and 4 bases at J, leaving 7 bases unmatched. This CDR3 reads CASRQGARVTEAFF. The CDR3 region has the DNA TGTGCCAGCAGGCAGGGGGCGAGAGTCACTGAAGCTTTCTTT.

This clonotype was counted many times. The chain carries TRBV4-3 and TRBJ2-3; D may be TRBD1 (6 bases). Germline V lookup: CDR1 LGHNA, CDR2 YSLEER. The CDR3 is made up of 16 amino acids. Trimming removed 0 bases from V and 3 bases from J, with 13 bases in between. In DNA, the CDR3 is TGCGCCAGCAGCCAAGAAACAGGGTTAATGACAGATACGCAGTATTTT. Translating gives CASSQETGLMTDTQYF.

The chain employs TRBV7-2 and TRBJ2-1, with 9 bases that match TRBD2. V lost 1 base and J lost 7; bases outside the gene matches: 8. The length of the CDR3 is 16 residues. Per the germline V gene, CDR1 is SGHTA and CDR2 is FQGNSA. The CDR3 here is CASSLGAGGPWNEQFF. The CDR3 coding sequence is TGTGCCAGCAGCTTAGGGGCGGGGGGGCCGTGGAATGAGCAGTTCTTC.

At least ten counts were recorded for this clonotype. This rearrangement joins TRBV16 to TRBJ1-4; D not resolved. The CDR3 is 16 residues long. Germline lookup yields CDR1 KGHSY and CDR2 FQNENV. V lost 4 bases and J lost 6, with 18 bases in between. The CDR3 protein is CASSPTWEVVDEKLFF. DNA of the CDR3: TGTGCCAGCAGCCCGACCTGGGAGGTTGTCGATGAAAAACTGTTTTTT.

The V call is TRBV27, the J call TRBJ2-3; no definite D call. The CDR3 covers 15 residues. Trimming pared 5 bases from V and 0 bases from J, leaving 12 bases between. Germline CDR1 MNHEY, CDR2 SMNVEV (reference sequence). CDR3 coding DNA: TGTGCCAGCAGTCTACAGAATCCAAGCACAGATACGCAGTATTTT. As protein: CASSLQNPSTDTQYF.

This clonotype was seen many times. The chain carries TRBV12-3 or TRBV12-4 and TRBJ1-1, with unresolved D. The CDR3 covers 13 residues. V was pared by 5 bases and J by 4 bases, with 11 bases between. DNA for the CDR3: TGTGCCAGCAGTCTGGACCTTTTCACTGAAGCTTTCTTT. Its translation: CASSLDLFTEAFF.

Comments on this clonotype: A much larger clonotype is one base distant, so this may be a read error. V and J are TRBV6-2 or TRBV6-3 and TRBJ1-2; 11 nucleotides match TRBD1. Germline loops: CDR1 MNHEY, CDR2 SVGEGT. This CDR3 is 19 amino acids long. CDR3 in DNA: TGTGCCAGCAGACCTCACCTTCCGGGACAGGGGGACCATAACTATGGCTACAACTTC. This sequence encodes CASRPHLPGQGDHNYGYNF.

This clonotype was detected many times. This chain links TRBV6-1 with TRBJ2-7; 13 bases match TRBD2. V lost 3 bases to trimming and J lost 7 bases; unmatched junction nucleotides: 6. Germline loops: CDR1 MNHNS, CDR2 SASEGT. This CDR3 region has 15 residues. CDR3 region: CASSDLGLAGVEQYF. The CDR3 DNA follows: TGTGCCAGCAGTGACTTAGGACTAGCGGGGGTTGAGCAGTACTTC.

This clonotype was detected only a few times. The rearrangement uses TRBV4-3 and TRBJ2-5, with D possibly being TRBD2 (6 bases). Germline V gives CDR1 LGHNA, CDR2 YSLEER. The CDR3 sequence is 16 residues long. V dropped 0 bases and J dropped 7 bases, with 18 bases sitting between them. In nucleotides, the CDR3 is TGCGCCAGCAGCCAAGAAGCTACCGGGACTCCCGGGACCCAGTACTTC. Amino acids: CASSQEATGTPGTQYF.

This clonotype has only a few counts. The CDR3 loop reads CASSQAENYGYTF. The DNA of the CDR3 is TGTGCCAGCAGCCAGGCGGAAAATTATGGCTACACCTTC. This chain connects TRBV16 to TRBJ1-2; no clear D gene. The CDR3 is 13 amino acids. The germline V gene encodes CDR1 KGHSY and CDR2 FQNENV. V dropped 3 bases and J dropped 5 bases, with 10 bases sitting between them.

There are a few counts of this clonotype. This chain uses TRBV20-1 with TRBJ2-1; TRBD1 matches 7 bases. Germline V gives CDR1 DFQATT, CDR2 SNEGSKA (reference sequence). V lost 5 bases to trimming and J lost 4 bases; unmatched junction nucleotides: 14. The CDR3 extends over 16 amino acids. The CDR3 is CSAVPRSGGTYNEQFF. CDR3 DNA: TGCAGTGCTGTACCCAGGTCAGGGGGTACTTACAATGAGCAGTTCTTC.

The gene calls are TRBV7-2 and TRBJ2-5; D gene ambiguous. CDR1 is SGHTA, CDR2 FQGNSA, per germline. The CDR3 has 14 amino acids. Trimming cost V 1 base and J 1 base, with 7 bases left between them. Here the CDR3 DNA reads TGTGCCAGCAGCTTAGAAGGAATCCAAGAGACCCAGTACTTC. Translated: CASSLEGIQETQYF.

Many counts were recorded for this clonotype. This sequence joins TRBV6-1 and TRBJ2-7; 8 bases fit TRBD1. Trimming cost V 4 bases and J 5 bases; bases outside gene matches: 7. The CDR3 length is 14 residues. Per germline, CDR1 MNHNS and CDR2 SASEGT. The CDR3 loop reads CASSADRESHEQYF. CDR3 DNA: TGTGCCAGCAGTGCGGACAGGGAAAGCCACGAGCAGTACTTC.

Worth noting for this clonotype: Germline and junction disagree at one end, which may indicate a read error. This chain connects TRBV6-1 to TRBJ1-2, with TRBD1 matching 11 bases. The CDR3 length is 15 residues. Germline CDR1 and CDR2: MNHNS and SASEGT. The CDR3 spells CASSEGDRGNYGYNF. The CDR3 DNA reads TGTGCCAGCAGTGAGGGGGACAGGGGGAACTATGGCTACAACTTC.

For the CDR3, the DNA is TGTGCCAGCAGCAGCACAGGGGGCAGCACTGAAGCTTTCTTT. This translates into CASSSTGGSTEAFF. This sequence joins TRBV6-5 and TRBJ1-1; 9 bases fit TRBD1. The CDR3 is 14 residues long. Germline lookup yields CDR1 MNHEY and CDR2 SVGAGI. The V gene end was trimmed by 6 bases and the J gene end by 4 bases; junction bases not matched to a gene: 6.

Only a few counts were recorded for this clonotype. The CDR3: CASSYGGGRVQPQHF. The CDR3 bases are TGTGCCAGCAGTTACGGAGGCGGGAGGGTTCAGCCCCAGCATTTT. The chain carries TRBV6-7 and TRBJ1-5; D unresolved. Being an ORF, TRBV6-7 has a function that is uncertain. CDR3 length: 15 amino acids. Trimming shortened V by 2 bases and J by 6 bases, and 14 bases separated the two germline ends.

The chain uses TRBV29-1 and TRBJ2-7; 8 nucleotides line up with TRBD2. This CDR3 contains 14 residues. J lost 0 bases, V lost 5 bases, and 6 bases had no gene match. Germline V gene sequence: CDR1 SQVTM, CDR2 ANQGSEA. CDR3 in DNA: TGCAGCGTTCCTTTAGCGGGGAGCTCCTACGAGCAGTACTTC. The encoded protein is CSVPLAGSSYEQYF.

This clonotype has only a few counts. The CDR3: CASSSPLTTANQPQHF. The CDR3 DNA reads as TGTGCCAGCAGTTCTCCCCTCACGACCGCCAATCAGCCCCAGCATTTT. The rearrangement joins TRBV12-3 or TRBV12-4 to TRBJ1-5, with D uncertain. CDR3 length equals 16 residues. V was pared by 4 bases and J by 3 bases, with 16 bases between.

This clonotype has just a few counts. V is TRBV4-1 and J is TRBJ1-6; 7 bases line up with TRBD1. The CDR3 covers 17 residues. Germline V gene sequence: CDR1 MGHRA, CDR2 YSYEKL. With 0 bases clipped from V and 6 bases from J, the junction kept 8 bases outside the gene matches. This chain's CDR3 is CASSQDVEGAANSPLHF. The CDR3 coding sequence is TGCGCCAGCAGCCAAGACGTTGAGGGGGCGGCTAATTCACCCCTCCACTTT.

In this sample, this clonotype turned up many times. V is TRBV20-1 and J is TRBJ2-5, with D perhaps being TRBD1 or TRBD2 (5 bases each). This CDR3 has 11 residues. Trimming stripped 1 base from V and 5 bases from J, with 5 bases between. Germline loops: CDR1 DFQATT, CDR2 SNEGSKA (reference sequence). As DNA, the CDR3 is TGCAGTGCTAGAGGGGGGGAGACCCAGTACTTC. Protein sequence: CSARGGETQYF.

This clonotype came up a few times. The chain carries TRBV12-3 or TRBV12-4 and TRBJ2-4; 15 bases fit TRBD2. Trimming at V came to 5 bases and at J to 16 bases, leaving 6 bases not matched to a gene. The CDR3 totals 13 residues. CDR3 loop: CASSPGLAGGCYF. The DNA of the CDR3 is TGTGCCAGCAGTCCGGGACTAGCGGGGGGTTGTTACTTC.

This clonotype came up many times. The chain has TRBV28 and TRBJ1-1; D is unresolved. Per the germline V gene, CDR1 is MDHEN and CDR2 is SYDVKM. V dropped 3 bases and J dropped 6 bases, with 14 bases sitting between them. The CDR3 consists of 14 residues. The CDR3 DNA reads TGTGCCAGCAGTTTCCACACGGGCCGCCCTGAAGCTTTCTTT. The encoded protein is CASSFHTGRPEAFF.

This clonotype turned up a few times. The chain couples TRBV4-1 to TRBJ2-1, with 9 bases lining up with TRBD2. The germline V gene has CDR1 MGHRA and CDR2 YSYEKL. With V trimmed by 1 base and J by 5 bases, 9 bases remained unmatched. The CDR3 consists of 17 residues. The CDR3 DNA follows: TGCGCCAGCAGCCAAGGACAAGGCGGGGGGGCGCACAATGAGCAGTTCTTC. It encodes CASSQGQGGGAHNEQFF.